This T cell receptor (beta chain) was recovered during a study of T cells in Graves' hyperthyroidism and ophthalmopathy. Study overall: Blood was drawn when the patient was first diagnosed and still untreated. Study findings and constraints: In the blood, most expanded thyroid clonotypes above 0.001 appeared as well.

Diagnoses were established using clinical symptoms, serum thyroxine and TRAb, thyroid ultrasound and orbital computed tomography. TCR beta CDR3 regions were amplified from RNA. The TCR CDR3 first-round RT-PCR relied on the HTBI primer set. MiXCR, run by TCRdb on the multiplex PCR reads, gives a single entry per CDR3 protein. Of under 400,000 distinct CDR3 sequences listed, roughly 15% are singletons. This clonotype was recorded many times. Antigen: not known. The CDR3 contains 14 residues. Per the germline V gene, CDR1 is SQVTM and CDR2 is ANQGSEA. Deletions cut 7 bases from V and 0 bases from J, with 14 bases between.

The sequence was obtained from a man younger than 45 with Graves' hyperthyroidism. The chain joins TRBV29-1 to TRBJ2-3, with D perhaps being TRBD1 or TRBD2 (6 bases each). Sequencing was carried out using blood. In nucleotides, the CDR3 is TGCAGCGCCGCGGGGACACCTAGCACAGATACGCAGTATTTT. It specifies CSAAGTPSTDTQYF.